This T cell receptor beta chain originates from a study of post-analysis software for immune sequencing data. Study observations and caveats: F measure clustering grouped samples strongly by preparation batch. Those with multiple sclerosis, the patient group, showed significantly lower normalized Chao1 diversity than controls. Compared with controls, patients had more of roughly 5 TRBV segments, including TRBV5-6, TRBV5-1 and TRBV20-1.

On this clonotype itself: As yet, its antigen is unknown.

Germline CDR1 reads SGHDT; CDR2 reads YYEEEE. This CDR3 is built from 16 residues. Tagging with unique molecular identifiers was a feature of the TCR beta cDNA libraries. Input populations of 1 to 10 million T cells gave rise to approximately 500,000 cDNA molecules. One entry per CDR3 protein results from TCRdb running MiXCR on the PCR reads. This sample yields roughly 650,000 distinct CDR3 sequences, of which more than 50% are seen a single time; approximately 10% belongs to the top ten. This TCR came from a girl aged 2 to 10 with multiple sclerosis. The chain couples TRBV5-6 to TRBJ2-4, with 8 bases lining up with TRBD1. TRBJ2-5 matches the DNA end more closely, so the J call is doubtful. The specimen was blood. The CDR3 loop is CASRKPGTGPQETQYF. The CDR3 DNA sequence: TGTGCCAGCAGAAAACCTGGGACAGGACCTCAAGAGACCCAGTACTTC.